Below are 3 T cell receptor beta chains sequenced from a single sample in a study of CD8 T cells in ankylosing spondylitis. Their antigens are not known. Study observations and caveats: The study identified a TCR beta motif of several highly homologous variants that appeared characteristic of ankylosing spondylitis blood.

A single record per CDR3 protein comes from TCRdb applying MiXCR to the 5' RACE reads. The sample lists about 130,000 distinct CDR3 sequences, roughly 18% occurring once. The sequenced sample consisted of blood, either unsorted or a sorted T cell fraction (not recorded which). The receptors shown here come from a male donor with ankylosing spondylitis.

This clonotype has ten or more counts. V is TRBV29-1 and J is TRBJ2-1; 12 nucleotides agree with TRBD1. Germline trimming cut 4 bases from V and 9 bases from J; bases unmatched to any gene: 4. The germline CDR1 and CDR2 sequences are SQVTM and ANQGSEA. CDR3 size: 13 residues. The DNA for the CDR3 is TGCAGCGTTGGGGACAGGGGGCTGAGTGAGCAGTTCTTC. It encodes CSVGDRGLSEQFF.

The rearrangement joins TRBV4-1 to TRBJ1-1; the D is unclear. V was shortened by 2 bases and J by 6 bases, with 10 bases between the two germline ends. The CDR3 consists of 13 residues. Per germline, CDR1 MGHRA and CDR2 YSYEKL. The CDR3 DNA follows: TGCGCCAGCAGCCAACTCGGACCTCCTGAAGCTTTCTTT. This encodes CASSQLGPPEAFF.

This clonotype was observed a handful of times. This rearrangement joins TRBV27 to TRBJ2-4; weak D call: TRBD1 (6 bases). CDR1 MNHEY and CDR2 SMNVEV come from the germline V gene (reference sequence). CDR3 length: 16 residues. V was shortened by 6 bases and J by 1 base, with 16 bases between the two germline ends. In nucleotides, the CDR3 is TGTGCCAGCAGACTACAGGGCTTCACGGCCAAAAACATTCAGTACTTC. Translation: CASRLQGFTAKNIQYF.